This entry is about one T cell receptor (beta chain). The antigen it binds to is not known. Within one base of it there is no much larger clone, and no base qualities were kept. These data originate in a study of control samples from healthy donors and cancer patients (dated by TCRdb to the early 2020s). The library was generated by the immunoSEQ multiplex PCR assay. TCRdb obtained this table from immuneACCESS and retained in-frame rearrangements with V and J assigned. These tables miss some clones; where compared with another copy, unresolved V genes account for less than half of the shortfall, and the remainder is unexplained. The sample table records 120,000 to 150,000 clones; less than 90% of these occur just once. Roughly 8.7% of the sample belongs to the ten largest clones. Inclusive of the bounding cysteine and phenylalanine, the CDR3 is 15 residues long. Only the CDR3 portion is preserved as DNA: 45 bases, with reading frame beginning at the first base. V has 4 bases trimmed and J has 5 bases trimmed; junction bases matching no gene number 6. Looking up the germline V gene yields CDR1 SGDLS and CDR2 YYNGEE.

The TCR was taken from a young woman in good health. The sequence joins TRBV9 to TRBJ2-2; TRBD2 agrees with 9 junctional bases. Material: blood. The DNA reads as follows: TGTGCCAGCAGCCCCCTAGCGGGACGGACCGGGGAGCTGTTTTTT. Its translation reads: CASSPLAGRTGELFF. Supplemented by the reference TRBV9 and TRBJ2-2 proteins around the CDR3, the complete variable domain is DSGVTQTPKHLITATGQRVTLRCSPRSGDLSVYWYQQSLDQGLQFLIQYYNGEERAKGNILERFSAQQFPDLHSELNLSSLELGDSALYFCASSPLAGRTGELFFGEGSRLTVL.